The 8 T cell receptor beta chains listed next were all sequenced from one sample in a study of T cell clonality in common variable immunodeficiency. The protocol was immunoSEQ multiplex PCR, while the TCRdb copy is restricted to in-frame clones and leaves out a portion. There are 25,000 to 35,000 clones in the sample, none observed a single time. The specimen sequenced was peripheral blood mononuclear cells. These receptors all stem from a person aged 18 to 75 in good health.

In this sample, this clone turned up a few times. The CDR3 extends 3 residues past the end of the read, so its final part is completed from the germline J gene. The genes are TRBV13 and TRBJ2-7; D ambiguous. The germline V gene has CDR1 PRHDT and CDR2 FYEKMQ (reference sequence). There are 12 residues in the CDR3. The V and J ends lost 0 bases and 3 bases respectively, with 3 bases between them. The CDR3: CASSLGGYEQYF. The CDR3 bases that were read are TGTGCCAGCAGCTTAGGAGGCTACGAG.

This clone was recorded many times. CDR3 DNA (partial): TGTGCCAGCAGCTTAGCGGAATCGGGGGAAGAG. It specifies CASSLAESGEE. From start to end, the CDR3 is CASSLAESGEEAFF. The rearrangement joins TRBV5-4 to TRBJ1-1; D possibly corresponds to TRBD1 (5 bases). The read comes to an end 3 residues before the CDR3 does, leaving the germline J gene to fill in the end. The CDR3 runs to 14 residues. Germline assignment: CDR1 SGHNT and CDR2 YYREEE (reference sequence).

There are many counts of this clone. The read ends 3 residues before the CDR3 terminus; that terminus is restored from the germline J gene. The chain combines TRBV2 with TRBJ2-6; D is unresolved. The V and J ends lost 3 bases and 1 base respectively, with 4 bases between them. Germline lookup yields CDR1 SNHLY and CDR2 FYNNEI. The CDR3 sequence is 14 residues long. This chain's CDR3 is CASSDVSGANVLTF. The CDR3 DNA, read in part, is TGTGCCAGCAGTGACGTTTCTGGGGCCAACGTC.

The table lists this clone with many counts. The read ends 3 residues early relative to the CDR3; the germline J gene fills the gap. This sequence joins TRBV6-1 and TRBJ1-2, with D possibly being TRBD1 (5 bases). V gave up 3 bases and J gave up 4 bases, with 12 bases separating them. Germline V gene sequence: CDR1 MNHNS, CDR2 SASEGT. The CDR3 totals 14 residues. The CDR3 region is CASSEEGEVYGYTF. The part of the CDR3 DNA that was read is TGTGCCAGCAGTGAGGAAGGGGAGGTCTATGGC.

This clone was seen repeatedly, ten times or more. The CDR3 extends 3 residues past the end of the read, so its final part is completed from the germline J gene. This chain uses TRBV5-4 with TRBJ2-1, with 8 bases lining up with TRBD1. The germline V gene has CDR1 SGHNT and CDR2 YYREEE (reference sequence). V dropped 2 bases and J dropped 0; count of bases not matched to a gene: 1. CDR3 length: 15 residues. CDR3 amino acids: CASSLGQGSYNEQFF. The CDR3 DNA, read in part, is TGTGCCAGCAGCTTAGGACAGGGCTCCTACAATGAG.

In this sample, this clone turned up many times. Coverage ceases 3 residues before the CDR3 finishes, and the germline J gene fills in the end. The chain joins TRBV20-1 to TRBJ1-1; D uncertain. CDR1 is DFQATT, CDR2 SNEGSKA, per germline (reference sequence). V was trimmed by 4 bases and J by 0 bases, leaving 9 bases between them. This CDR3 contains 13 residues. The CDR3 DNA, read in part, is TGCAGTGCTATCACGGGTTTGAACACTGAA. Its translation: CSAITGLNTE. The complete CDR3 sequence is CSAITGLNTEAFF.

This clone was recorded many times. Partial CDR3 DNA: TGTGCCAGCAGTGAAATTGGGACTAGCGGGTACCAAGAGACC. Its translation is CASSEIGTSGYQET. In full, the CDR3 is CASSEIGTSGYQETQYF. The genes are TRBV2 and TRBJ2-5, with 12 nucleotides matching TRBD2. With the read ending 3 residues before the CDR3 end, the germline J gene is used to fill in that end. The germline gives CDR1 SNHLY, CDR2 FYNNEI. The CDR3 runs to 17 residues. V trimming: 2 bases; J trimming: 0 bases; junction bases outside the gene matches: 4.

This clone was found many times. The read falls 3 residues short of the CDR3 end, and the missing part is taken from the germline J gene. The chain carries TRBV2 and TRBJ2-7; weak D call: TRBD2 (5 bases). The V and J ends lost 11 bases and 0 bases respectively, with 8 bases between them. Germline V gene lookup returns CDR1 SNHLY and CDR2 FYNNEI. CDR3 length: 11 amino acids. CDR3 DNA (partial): TGTGCCTCCGAGGGCTCCTACGAG. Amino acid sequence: CASEGSYE. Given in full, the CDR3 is CASEGSYEQYF.